This T cell receptor (beta chain) was sequenced in a study of control samples from healthy donors and cancer patients. TCRdb keeps only in-frame clones here, not all; method: immunoSEQ multiplex PCR. The repertoire holds 100,000 to 150,000 clones, with less than 95% as singletons. There are 14 residues in the CDR3. Germline assignment: CDR1 MNHEY and CDR2 SMNVEV (reference sequence). Unmatched junction bases numbered 3, after V lost 2 bases and J lost 3 bases. Sequencing was done on a sample of blood. The TCR originated in a man aged 25-45 years in good health. The chain joins TRBV27 to TRBJ2-7; the match to TRBD1 covers 8 bases. The CDR3 protein is CASSLTGGLYEQYF. CDR3 nucleotides: TGTGCCAGCAGTTTAACAGGGGGACTCTACGAGCAGTACTTC.